Each of the 9 T cell receptor beta chains below was sequenced from the same sample in a study of blood T cell repertoires in COVID-19. TCRdb's copy holds only in-frame clones and misses some; the assay was immunoSEQ multiplex PCR. The sample yields about 150,000 clones, roughly 86% seen once. The sample was peripheral blood. These receptors came from a human donor in a cohort sampled during active COVID-19.

The gene calls are TRBV25-1 and TRBJ1-1; 9 bases agree with TRBD1. Trimming took 6 bases from V and 2 from J; bases not matched to a gene: 4. Germline values: CDR1 MGHDK, CDR2 SYGVNS. CDR3 length: 14 residues. The CDR3 region has the DNA TGTGCCAGCAGCCCGGACAGGGGTAACACTGAAGCTTTCTTT. This gives the protein CASSPDRGNTEAFF.

V and J are TRBV10-2 and TRBJ2-7; possibly TRBD1 for D (5 bases). This CDR3 region has 12 residues. From germline, CDR1 is WSHSY and CDR2 SAAADI. V lost 7 bases and J lost 3, with 10 bases in between. CDR3 loop: CASMGQIYEQYF. In DNA form, the CDR3 reads TGCGCCAGCATGGGGCAGATCTACGAGCAGTACTTC.

The chain recombines TRBV18 with TRBJ1-4, with 7 bases fitting TRBD1. The CDR3 consists of 16 residues. Germline CDR1 and CDR2: KGHSH and LQKENI. V gave up 3 bases and J gave up 14 bases; unmatched junction bases: 18. CDR3 region: CASSPTEGQSLGYLFF. The CDR3 region has the DNA TGTGCCAGCTCACCGACTGAGGGACAGAGCCTGGGGTATCTGTTTTTT.

The chain couples TRBV5-5 to TRBJ2-1; D possibly corresponds to TRBD2 (5 bases). This CDR3 is 15 amino acids long. CDR1 is SGHKS and CDR2 is YYEKEE in the germline V gene (reference sequence). V was trimmed by 3 bases and J by 0 bases, leaving 10 bases between them. In nucleotides, the CDR3 is TGTGCCAGCAGCTCCCTTCGGGGCTCCTACAATGAGCAGTTCTTC. Residues: CASSSLRGSYNEQFF.

The chain is built from TRBV5-6 and TRBJ1-5; TRBD1 matches at 7 bases. There are 13 residues in the CDR3. The germline gives CDR1 SGHDT, CDR2 YYEEEE. V shed 4 bases, J shed 5 bases, and the junction held 3 bases outside the gene matches. The CDR3 coding sequence is TGTGCCAGCAGCCGACAGGGAGATCAGCCCCAGCATTTT. Translating gives CASSRQGDQPQHF.

The chain has TRBV7-8 and TRBJ1-6; perhaps TRBD1 as D (6 bases). This CDR3 has 15 residues. V dropped 4 bases and J dropped 3 bases, with 10 bases sitting between them. Germline V lookup: CDR1 SGHVS, CDR2 FQNEAQ. DNA of the CDR3: TGTGCCAGCAGCTCGAAGGACAGCTATAATTCACCCCTCCACTTT. This sequence encodes CASSSKDSYNSPLHF.

This chain connects TRBV7-9 to TRBJ2-1; D is uncertain. The germline gives CDR1 SEHNR, CDR2 FQNEAQ (reference sequence). Trimming removed 4 bases at V and 0 bases at J, with 10 bases between. This CDR3 spans 15 amino acids. The CDR3 DNA follows: TGTGCCAGCAGCTATAAAGCCCCCTCCTACAATGAGCAGTTCTTC. This encodes CASSYKAPSYNEQFF.

CDR3 in amino acids: CASSLGPLEGAETQYF. As DNA, the CDR3 is TGTGCCAGCAGCTTAGGGCCCCTAGAAGGGGCGGAGACCCAGTACTTC. J is TRBJ2-5 and V is TRBV7-9, with D maybe TRBD1 (5 bases). Germline values: CDR1 SEHNR, CDR2 FQNEAQ (reference sequence). The CDR3 sequence is 16 residues long. The germline V and J ends were trimmed by 1 base and 5 bases, with 17 bases remaining between them.

This clone turned up a few times. At one end, the junction sequence differs from germline, possibly due to a read error. CDR3 DNA: TGTGCCAGCAGCTTGGGGGGCCAGGGAGGGGACCTCTTC. Its protein is CASSLGGQGGDLF. This chain connects TRBV13 to TRBJ2-7; a possible D gene is TRBD2 (7 bases). Germline V lookup: CDR1 PRHDT, CDR2 FYEKMQ (reference sequence). CDR3 length equals 13 residues.